Described below is a single T cell receptor beta chain sequence and its context. Its antigen is currently not known. No base quality information exists; no much larger clone differs at one position. The data are from a study of beta chain features in type 1 diabetes (dated by TCRdb to the late 2010s). Looking at the study overall: Patients and healthy donors did not differ in mean age, gender distribution, total cell number or subset yield. A total of about 110,000,000 sorted cells were examined across all samples, and a strong correlation was observed between cell number per subset and RNA yield. The study compared TCRB repertoires of sorted circulating CD4+ T cell subsets between recently diagnosed type 1 diabetes patients and matched healthy donors. Naive and central memory subsets were obtained from all 28 donors, but regulatory and stem cell-like memory subsets were isolated from only 8 patients and roughly 8 healthy donors.

The High Capacity cDNA Reverse Transcription Kit was used to reverse transcribe all of the isolated RNA, meaning that expressed TCRB transcripts were what got sequenced. Deep immunoSEQ sequencing was applied to naive, central memory and regulatory T cell samples, giving an average of roughly 3.5 million total reads per sample. After sorted cells were lysed in RLT buffer, RNA was extracted with DNase-treated RNeasy Micro or Mini kits, with the choice depending on cell number. To prevent cross-contamination, every cell subset was processed on its own, while patient and healthy donor samples were processed together. The immunoSEQ multiplex PCR was used to amplify TCRB sequences from cDNA, generating 87-bp fragments that spanned the CDR3 region. Sequencing of the amplicons was performed on the Illumina HiSeq platform. In the original analysis: Synthetic template baselines were used to correct PCR bias computationally, reads within Hamming distance 2 were collapsed together, and singletons that could not be merged were discarded. Reads were aligned to IMGT to assign V, D and J genes, CDR3 length, and insertions or deletions at six rearrangement sites. Clonotype counts were normalized to sorted cell number within each subset before computing true diversity and Gini coefficients with the tcR R package. The overlap coefficient, calculated on TCRB nucleotide sequences, was used to quantify repertoire sharing. Out-of-frame TCRB sequences from naive cells were analyzed to stand in for the pre-selection repertoire. The table comes from immuneACCESS by way of TCRdb, which keeps in-frame sequences with V and J called. Part of the clones is missing from these tables; in studies checked, under half for an unresolved V gene and the rest for unknown reasons. The V and J calls and the clone size are those of that table, but D and trimming were determined from the DNA. Within this sample are under 900,000 clones, with 17% of them counted one time only. 0.023% of the sample belongs to the ten largest clones.

Points the paper makes about the study in general: In all four CD4+ subsets, TCRB CDR3 length was moderately but significantly shorter in type 1 diabetes patients. Because cDNA was sequenced instead of genomic DNA, activated cells with high expression could be over-represented, although the groups did not differ in activation or CD3 levels. Only small numbers of individuals were included in the HLA sub-analyses, which left unresolved whether HLA type had any influence on TCRB rearrangement. Patients with type 1 diabetes made fewer insertions and deleted more nucleotides at VDJ recombination sites, implying thymic rearrangement abnormalities. Naive, central memory and regulatory TCRB repertoires appeared to be more similar among patients than among healthy donors. Shorter templates might have been favored by PCR, but patient and control samples were amplified and corrected together, so both groups would have been affected equally by any skew.

A single peripheral blood draw of about 116 mL on average was collected from each donor into heparinised tubes. A BD FACSAria II was used to sort naive, central memory, regulatory and stem cell-like memory CD4+ T cells with a panel that included CD45RO, CCR7, CD25, CD127, CD95 and CD27. Every sorted population had a purity above 95%. PBMCs were separated immediately by Lymphoprep density gradient centrifugation and were stained directly, without being cultured. So that batch effects would be minimized, each experiment stained and sorted samples in pairs, pairing one healthy donor with one patient. The CDR3 measures 17 amino acids from cysteine to phenylalanine. Solely the CDR3 DNA is kept, with 51 bases framed from the first base. From the germline V gene, CDR1 is MDHEN and CDR2 is SYDVKM. Unmatched junction bases come to 10, with V trimmed by 6 bases and J by 1 base.

The receptor was isolated from a woman aged 18-30 years in good health. The specimen was naive CD4+ T cells from blood. The meaning of the sample's cell subset or site label: true naive CD4+ T cells. The sequence joins TRBV28 to TRBJ1-1; 11 nucleotides in the junction match TRBD1. The DNA reads as follows: TGTGCCAGCAGCCCGGCGGGGACAGGGGGTACGAACACTGAAGCTTTCTTT. This codes for CASSPAGTGGTNTEAFF.